This T cell receptor beta chain was sequenced in a study of T cell repertoires in cytomegalovirus infection (dated by TCRdb to between 2018 and 2021). A note on the overall study: Because public TCR beta signatures pointed to carriage of CMV infection together with the matching HLA type, the HLA type of each donor mattered for the analysis.

What the authors observed across the whole study: In both this cohort and an independent roughly 350-donor cohort, the cumulative frequency of public TCR beta family members distinguished carriers of CMV infection plus the relevant HLA type. In the ex vivo response, HLA-C-restricted CMV-specific TCR beta clonotypes were dominant, and in two of eight donors the single most frequent clonotype came from this HLA-C-restricted group.

The sequencer was an Illumina HiSeq 1500. In TCRdb, the public reads were trimmed at Q25 with fastp and aligned with MiXCR, with productive beta chains retained. One record per CDR3 amino acid sequence lists the most common genes and DNA. For this sample the table gives 200,000 to 300,000 distinct CDR3 sequences, of which roughly 10% were detected only once. The top ten clonotypes cover around 15% of the sample. This clonotype was detected many times. No antigen is known for it. It has no much larger one-base neighbor in the sample; base qualities were not kept. Specimen: PBMCs. The receptor was isolated from a human donor in good health (CMV status not recorded). Some clones in this sample may be carry-over from other donors' samples.

The sequenced DNA: TGTGCCAGCAGCTTAGTCGGATTAGGGGGCTACACCTTC. The resulting protein is CASSLVGLGGYTF. The rearranged chain carries TRBV7-8 and TRBJ1-2; the D gene cannot be resolved reliably. CDR1 and CDR2 (SGHVS, FQNEAQ) derive from the germline V gene. The CDR3 runs 13 amino acids, cysteine and phenylalanine included. Left in the record is the CDR3 DNA by itself, 39 bases read in frame from the first base. The junction carries 11 bases between V and J, which are trimmed by 1 base and 8 bases respectively.